This T cell receptor beta chain is from a study of blood T cell repertoires in COVID-19. For the study at large: COVID-19 samples collected from the United States, Italy and Spain covered acute and convalescent phases.

Germline V CDR1 and CDR2: SSHAT, FNYEAQ (reference sequence). The CDR3 is made up of 17 amino acids. The protocol was immunoSEQ multiplex PCR, while the TCRdb copy is restricted to in-frame clones and leaves out a portion. The sample yields about 220,000 clones, more than 80% seen once. On this clone itself: Relative to the germline gene, one junction end is altered; a read error may explain this.

Recruits, aged about 18 to 95 years, lived in 24 US areas. Clinical history as reported by participants underpinned cohort assignment. The receptor was isolated from a woman aged 18-29 years in a cohort exposed to, infected with or recovered from COVID-19 (not recorded which). The chain couples TRBV7-7 to TRBJ2-3; D may be TRBD2 (6 bases). Source material: PBMCs or T cells enriched from blood (not recorded which). The CDR3: CASSPSESGVSTDTQYF. CDR3 nucleotide sequence: TGTGCTAGCAGCCCTAGTGAGTCGGGAGTCAGCACAGATACGCAGTATTTT.